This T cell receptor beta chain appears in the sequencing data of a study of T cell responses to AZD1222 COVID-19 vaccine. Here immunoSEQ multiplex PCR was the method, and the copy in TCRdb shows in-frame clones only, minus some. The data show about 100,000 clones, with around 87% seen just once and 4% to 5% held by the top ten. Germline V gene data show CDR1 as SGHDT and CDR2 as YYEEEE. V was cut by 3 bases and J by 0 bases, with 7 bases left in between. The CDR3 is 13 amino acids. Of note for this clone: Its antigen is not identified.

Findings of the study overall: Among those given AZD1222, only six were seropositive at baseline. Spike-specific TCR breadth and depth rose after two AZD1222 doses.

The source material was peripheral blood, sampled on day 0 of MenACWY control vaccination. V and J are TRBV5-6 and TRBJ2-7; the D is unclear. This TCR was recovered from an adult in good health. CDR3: CASSYVSSYEQYF. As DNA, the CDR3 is TGTGCCAGCAGCTACGTAAGCTCCTACGAGCAGTACTTC.